The rows below give T cell receptor beta chains drawn from one sample of a study of blood T cell repertoires in COVID-19. Some clones are missing from TCRdb's copy, which holds only in-frame ones; the method was immunoSEQ multiplex PCR. The profile covers about 140,000 clones, with about 82% appearing a single time and approximately 4.5% taken by the ten largest. The sample comprised peripheral blood. Every receptor here comes from an elderly woman with active or convalescent COVID-19. Each CDR3 is given without its conserved first and last residue. Some rows mark clone size as missing; the rest say once, few, many or name a class of expanded clone.

abundance | j_gene | v_gene | CDR3aa
few | TRBJ1-3 | TRBV20-1 | SASATGNTIY
few | TRBJ2-1 | TRBV4-3 | ASSQDRTGGAEQF
NA | TRBJ1-1 | TRBV4-1 | ASSPMNTEAF
NA | TRBJ2-7 | TRBV28 | ASSYRGQFYEQY
NA | TRBJ2-7 | TRBV21-1 | ASTPLRRAQNAYEQY
NA | TRBJ2-6 | TRBV5-1 | ASSLAPSGSSGANVLT
NA | TRBJ1-4 | TRBV28 | ASSGGQATNEKLF
NA | TRBJ1-4 | TRBV6-6 | ASNQGVNEKLF
NA | TRBJ2-7 | TRBV15 | ATSRPDRIYEQY
NA | TRBJ2-1 | TRBV18 | ASSLGQEYNEQF
few | TRBJ1-6 | TRBV6-4 | ASSDSIAGNSPLH
NA | TRBJ1-2 | TRBV27 | ASSLGQGAYGYT
NA | TRBJ1-3 | TRBV10-1 | ASGSSGNTIY
once | TRBJ1-4 | TRBV5-1 | ASSVGQGMVGEKLF
NA | TRBJ2-7 | TRBV2 | ASTKRSGGVFEQY
NA | TRBJ2-2 | TRBV11-2 | ASSSPRGGLGTGELF
NA | TRBJ2-7 | TRBV5-1 | ASSWDSSYEQY
NA | TRBJ2-6 | TRBV7-3 | ASSSWGQGSGANVLT
NA | TRBJ2-3 | TRBV7-9 | ASSPAGLDTQY
NA | TRBJ1-2 | TRBV30 | AWSRSGGYT
once | TRBJ1-2 | TRBV19 | ASSILPNYGYT
NA | TRBJ2-1 | TRBV19 | ASSRLAGGVQGQF
NA | TRBJ1-2 | TRBV28 | ASSPGTATNYGYT
NA | TRBJ2-7 | TRBV10-3 | AISRTGGYYEQY
NA | TRBJ1-1 | TRBV7-2 | ASSLAPTGTTEAF
NA | TRBJ1-1 | TRBV30 | AWSVQGATEAF
many | TRBJ1-1 | TRBV15 | ATSRGGTAEAF
NA | TRBJ1-2 | TRBV19 | ASSPGTGSPGYGYT
few | TRBJ2-7 | TRBV7-9 | ASSGHVRGDSYEQY
NA | TRBJ1-1 | TRBV28 | ASKQTNTEAF
NA | TRBJ2-2 | TRBV2 | ASSEARMNTGELF
NA | TRBJ1-2 | TRBV29-1 | SVEDRGQGTYGYT
many | TRBJ1-3 | TRBV2 | ASSLTASGNTIY
NA | TRBJ1-1 | TRBV25-1 | ASSAAQVGAEAF
once | TRBJ2-3 | TRBV11-2 | ASSLERWRGDTDTQY
NA | TRBJ1-4 | TRBV5-1 | ASSLDRGGEKLF
NA | TRBJ1-2 | TRBV5-1 | ASSLEGAGGYT
NA | TRBJ1-1 | TRBV2 | ASRGQPVNTEAF
few | TRBJ1-2 | TRBV7-9 | ASSSDTGTNYGYT
NA | TRBJ1-4 | TRBV18 | ASSPGPEGEKLF
NA | TRBJ1-1 | TRBV19 | ASSIVRGGEAF
NA | TRBJ1-1 | TRBV5-1 | ASSLLGGTEAF
few | TRBJ1-5 | TRBV5-1 | ASSPGQHGGGGNQPQH
NA | TRBJ2-5 | TRBV28 | ASWGQAETQY
NA | TRBJ1-2 | TRBV7-9 | ASSPGQFRSDGYT
NA | TRBJ2-7 | TRBV10-2 | ASSEALAGRPYEQY
NA | TRBJ1-2 | TRBV18 | ASSPEGRDSANYGYT
NA | TRBJ1-2 | TRBV12-3/TRBV12-4 | ASSLILGYGYT
NA | TRBJ1-2 | TRBV27 | ASSFQGSNYGYT
NA | TRBJ1-1 | TRBV2 | ASTGDTEAF
NA | TRBJ1-6 | TRBV5-8 | ASSSDARGSPLH
NA | TRBJ1-1 | TRBV6-5 | ASRQGNTEAF
NA | TRBJ1-6 | TRBV16 | ASSQESTVRVFGSPLH